What follows are 30 T cell receptor beta chains derived from one specimen sequenced in a study of Ad26.COV2.S vaccination and SARS-CoV-2 variants. Libraries were prepared by immunoSEQ multiplex PCR; TCRdb keeps only in-frame clonotypes and omits some of them. The table has some 500,000 clones, 89% seen once. Stated treatment: 19 received Ad26.COV2.S at low or high dose, single or two shots; roughly five received placebo; per-sample allocation not given. Samples were taken on day 63 after the first vaccine or placebo injection. Sequencing was performed on peripheral blood, taken in a trial of Ad26.COV2.S vaccine versus placebo. The source of these receptors is a person aged 18 to 59 who received the Ad26.COV2.S COVID-19 vaccine or a placebo.

This chain joins TRBV7-9 and TRBJ2-1; TRBD1 matches at 9 bases. There are 15 residues in the CDR3. J gave up 6 bases and V 5 bases, and 8 bases lay outside the gene matches. The V gene's germline CDR1 is SEHNR and CDR2 FQNEAQ (reference sequence). CDR3 DNA sequence: TGTGCCAGCAGCCCGCCGGGACAGGGACGCAATGAGCAGTTCTTC. As protein: CASSPPGQGRNEQFF.

V usage is TRBV28 and J usage is TRBJ2-7; D not resolved. Germline lookup yields CDR1 MDHEN and CDR2 SYDVKM. CDR3 length: 12 amino acids. Trimming removed 4 bases at V and 3 bases at J, with 7 bases between. In nucleotides, the CDR3 is TGTGCCAGCAGTTCCGGGCTCTACGAGCAGTACTTC. Its translation: CASSSGLYEQYF.

The rearrangement uses TRBV6-5 and TRBJ1-4; possibly TRBD1 for D (6 bases). The germline gives CDR1 MNHEY, CDR2 SVGAGI. The CDR3 is made up of 15 amino acids. Trimming removed 1 base from V and 8 bases from J, with 14 bases in between. The CDR3 sequence is CASSYFLGGGEKLFF. Written as DNA, the CDR3 is TGTGCCAGCAGTTACTTCCTTGGGGGGGGCGAAAAACTGTTTTTT.

The rearrangement joins TRBV5-1 to TRBJ1-1, with D possibly matching TRBD1 (6 bases). In germline, CDR1 is SGHRS, CDR2 YFSETQ. The V end lost 0 bases, the J end lost 4 bases, and 10 bases lay between the germline ends. The CDR3 loop spans 14 amino acids. The CDR3 sequence: CASSLETGSTEAFF. The CDR3, as DNA: TGCGCCAGCAGCTTGGAGACAGGTAGCACTGAAGCTTTCTTT. The full variable domain, with the rest looked up from reference TRBV5-1 and TRBJ1-1, is KAGVTQTPRYLIKTRGQQVTLSCSPISGHRSVSWYQQTPGQGLQFLFEYFSETQRNKGNFPGRFSGRQFSNSRSEMNVSTLELGDSALYLCASSLETGSTEAFFGQGTRLTVV.

DNA for the CDR3: TGTGCCTGGCAGGAGGGGAGCAATCAGCCCCAGCATTTT. Translating gives CAWQEGSNQPQHF. The rearrangement uses TRBV30 and TRBJ1-5, with a weak D call TRBD1 (5 bases). Per the germline V gene, CDR1 is GTSNPN and CDR2 is SVGIG (reference sequence). Trimming pared 5 bases from V and 1 base from J, leaving 9 bases between. The CDR3 length is 13 residues.

V usage is TRBV6-5 and J usage is TRBJ1-5, with TRBD1 identical over 7 bases. Germline assignment: CDR1 MNHEY and CDR2 SVGAGI. The CDR3 consists of 15 residues. V lost 4 bases, J lost 4 bases, and 7 bases stayed unmatched. The CDR3 DNA sequence: TGTGCCAGCAGTTCACAGGGGATCGGGAATCAGCCCCAGCATTTT. Translating it yields CASSSQGIGNQPQHF.

The V and J genes are TRBV9 and TRBJ2-3; D may be TRBD1 (5 bases). Germline V CDR1 and CDR2: SGDLS, YYNGEE. CDR3 size: 17 residues. V lost 3 bases, J lost 3 bases, and 20 bases lay in between. In DNA form, the CDR3 reads TGTGCCAGCAGCGGTCTGAGTGGGGCAGCTAGTACAGATACGCAGTATTTT. It codes for CASSGLSGAASTDTQYF.

V gene TRBV5-8 combines with J gene TRBJ1-6; the match to TRBD1 covers 7 bases. Germline CDR1 SGHTS, CDR2 YDEGEE. Unmatched junction bases numbered 10, after V lost 0 bases and J lost 7 bases. The CDR3 consists of 17 residues. CDR3 coding DNA: TGTGCCAGCAGCTTGGTGATAGTGACAGGGAGAAATTCACCCCTCCACTTT. It encodes CASSLVIVTGRNSPLHF.

This rearrangement joins TRBV11-2 to TRBJ2-7; no clear D. V was shortened by 1 base and J by 3 bases, with 10 bases between the two germline ends. The CDR3 sequence is 14 residues long. Germline CDR1 reads SGHAT; CDR2 reads FQNNGV. In DNA form, the CDR3 reads TGTGCCAGCAGCTTAGGGTGGCAACTCTACGAGCAGTACTTC. Its protein product is CASSLGWQLYEQYF.

The chain carries TRBV24-1 and TRBJ2-1, with 7 bases lining up with TRBD1. The CDR3 loop spans 13 amino acids. With 4 bases clipped from V and 10 bases from J, the junction kept 6 bases outside the gene matches. Germline V gene data show CDR1 as KGHDR and CDR2 as SFDVKD. CDR3 sequence (DNA): TGTGCCACCAGTGAACTTGACAGGGAAGAGCAGTTCTTC. Translated, it gives CATSELDREEQFF.

The chain links TRBV7-3 to TRBJ2-3, with D tentatively TRBD2 (5 bases). Trimming shortened V by 0 bases and J by 2 bases, and 12 bases separated the two germline ends. The CDR3 is 16 residues long. The germline V gene has CDR1 SGHTA and CDR2 FQGTGA. In DNA form, the CDR3 reads TGTGCCAGCAGCTTAACTAGCGTGTCATTCACAGATACGCAGTATTTT. Translating it yields CASSLTSVSFTDTQYF.

As DNA, the CDR3 is TGTGCCAGCAGCTTAGATCGATGGGGAAAAGCTTTCTTT. Residues: CASSLDRWGKAFF. The V call is TRBV11-3, the J call TRBJ1-1; D not resolved. Trimming took off 0 bases at V and 9 bases at J, with 11 bases between the two ends. The germline V gene encodes CDR1 SGHNT and CDR2 YENEEA. The CDR3 spans 13 residues.

The chain joins TRBV6-2 or TRBV6-3 to TRBJ2-2, with 8 bases fitting TRBD2. Germline loops: CDR1 MNHEY, CDR2 SVGEGT. There are 16 residues in the CDR3. The J segment lost 5 bases and the V segment lost 5 bases, leaving 10 bases of the junction unmatched. CDR3 nucleotides: TGTGCCAGCAGTGACCCGACGGGGGGGTGGACCGGGGAGCTGTTTTTT. As protein: CASSDPTGGWTGELFF.

The V call is TRBV5-1, the J call TRBJ2-1; possible D gene TRBD2, 6 bases. Germline V gives CDR1 SGHRS, CDR2 YFSETQ. There are 14 residues in the CDR3. V was trimmed by 0 bases and J by 4 bases, leaving 8 bases between them. The CDR3 here is CASSLGDFYNEQFF. CDR3 DNA: TGCGCCAGCAGCTTGGGGGACTTTTACAATGAGCAGTTCTTC.

In its sample, this clone was seen a few times. V is TRBV5-1 and J is TRBJ1-6; no clear D gene. The CDR3 length is 14 residues. Trimming took off 4 bases at V and 11 bases at J, with 16 bases between the two ends. Germline CDR1 is SGHRS and CDR2 is YFSETQ. Here the CDR3 DNA reads TGCGCCAGCAGCCCCGGTAGGGAGCAGGCACCCCTCCACTTT. This sequence encodes CASSPGREQAPLHF. The variable domain in full, completed from reference TRBV5-1 and TRBJ1-6, reads KAGVTQTPRYLIKTRGQQVTLSCSPISGHRSVSWYQQTPGQGLQFLFEYFSETQRNKGNFPGRFSGRQFSNSRSEMNVSTLELGDSALYLCASSPGREQAPLHFGNGTRLTVT.

V gene TRBV5-1 combines with J gene TRBJ1-2, with D perhaps matching TRBD1 (5 bases). CDR3 length: 14 amino acids. The ends were cut back, 0 bases at V and 3 bases at J, with 9 bases in the middle. CDR1 is SGHRS and CDR2 is YFSETQ in the germline V gene. The CDR3 region has the DNA TGCGCCAGCAGCTTGGCCCCGACAGACTATGGCTACACCTTC. Encoded protein: CASSLAPTDYGYTF.

This chain joins TRBV30 and TRBJ1-4, with D unresolved. V lost 2 bases, J lost 4 bases, and 5 bases lay in between. Looked up from germline, CDR1 is GTSNPN and CDR2 is SVGIG (reference sequence). The CDR3 extends over 12 amino acids. CDR3 residues: CAWSRSNEKLFF. CDR3 sequence (DNA): TGTGCCTGGAGTAGAAGTAATGAAAAACTGTTTTTT.

This chain links TRBV19 with TRBJ2-1; 7 nucleotides match TRBD1. Trimming at V came to 4 bases and at J to 4 bases, leaving 7 bases not matched to a gene. Germline V lookup: CDR1 LNHDA, CDR2 SQIVND (reference sequence). CDR3 length equals 15 residues. The CDR3 nucleotides read TGTGCCAGTAGTAGATTGGGACAGCTTTACAATGAGCAGTTCTTC. Its protein product is CASSRLGQLYNEQFF.

V and J are TRBV3-1 (or the pseudogene TRBV3-2) and TRBJ2-2, with D possibly TRBD1 on 6 matching bases. This CDR3 spans 14 amino acids. Deletions cut 6 bases from V and 4 bases from J, with 12 bases between. CDR1 LGHDT and CDR2 YNNKEL come from the germline V gene (reference sequence). In nucleotides, the CDR3 is TGTGCCAGCAGTGACAGGTTCTCCACCGGGGAGCTGTTTTTT. Its protein product is CASSDRFSTGELFF.

The chain is built from TRBV4-1 and TRBJ1-2; a possible D gene is TRBD1 (6 bases). The CDR3 spans 16 residues. Deletions cut 0 bases from V and 5 bases from J, with 16 bases between. Looked up from germline, CDR1 is MGHRA and CDR2 is YSYEKL. The CDR3 sequence: CASSQDLETGEYGYTF. The CDR3 coding sequence is TGCGCCAGCAGCCAAGATCTTGAGACAGGAGAATATGGCTACACCTTC.

In its sample, this clone was seen a few times. The chain joins TRBV20-1 to TRBJ2-7; D remains unclear. The CDR3 length is 11 residues. V was cut by 7 bases and J by 2 bases, with 9 bases left in between. Germline CDR1 is DFQATT and CDR2 is SNEGSKA (reference sequence). The CDR3 sequence: CSGASTYEQYF. Here the CDR3 DNA reads TGCAGTGGCGCGAGTACCTACGAGCAGTACTTC.

The gene calls are TRBV6-2 or TRBV6-3 and TRBJ2-6; D is ambiguous. V lost 0 bases, J lost 0 bases, and 9 bases lay in between. The V gene's germline CDR1 is MNHEY and CDR2 SVGEGT. This CDR3 region has 17 residues. CDR3 nucleotides: TGTGCCAGCAGTTACTCGATCATAAGCTCTGGGGCCAACGTCCTGACTTTC. Protein: CASSYSIISSGANVLTF.

This rearrangement joins TRBV2 to TRBJ2-7; 13 nucleotides agree with TRBD2. Germline values: CDR1 SNHLY, CDR2 FYNNEI. The ends lost 3 bases at V and 3 bases at J; junction bases unmatched: 11. This CDR3 is 18 amino acids long. The CDR3 DNA reads as TGTGCCAGCAGTGATGGGACTAGCGGGATCTCAATACACTACGAGCAGTACGTC. It is translated as CASSDGTSGISIHYEQYV.

The table lists this clone with a count of one. The genes are TRBV6-2 or TRBV6-3 and TRBJ1-5; D is possibly TRBD1 (5 bases). V gave up 2 bases and J gave up 4 bases, with 9 bases separating them. From germline, CDR1 is MNHEY and CDR2 SVGEGT. The CDR3 covers 14 residues. CDR3 DNA: TGTGCCAGCAGTTACCCAGGGTTGAATCAGCCCCAGCATTTT. Translating gives CASSYPGLNQPQHF.

Here the CDR3 reads CASSLDGQTETQYF. DNA of the CDR3: TGTGCCAGCAGCTTAGACGGACAGACAGAGACCCAGTACTTC. The genes are TRBV7-6 and TRBJ2-5; tentatively, D is TRBD1 (6 bases). CDR3 length equals 14 residues. Germline loops: CDR1 SGHVS, CDR2 FNYEAQ. Trimming shortened V by 1 base and J by 4 bases, and 10 bases separated the two germline ends.

The chain employs TRBV9 and TRBJ1-6; 7 nucleotides align to TRBD1. The V gene's germline CDR1 is SGDLS and CDR2 YYNGEE. The CDR3 runs 17 residues. V dropped 0 bases and J dropped 10; count of bases not matched to a gene: 13. The CDR3 region is CASSVGDRAKGWSPLHF. The CDR3 region has the DNA TGTGCCAGCAGCGTAGGAGACAGGGCTAAGGGTTGGTCACCCCTCCACTTT.

The sample holds one count of this clone. The V gene is TRBV10-3, the J gene TRBJ2-2; maybe TRBD2 (6 bases). Germline CDR1 is ENHRY and CDR2 is SYGVKD. The CDR3 length is 15 residues. Trimming left V 7 bases short and J 8 bases short, with 20 bases between. The CDR3 is CAITEGMGGSGELFF. CDR3 sequence (DNA): TGTGCCATCACAGAAGGGATGGGAGGCTCTGGGGAGCTGTTTTTT.

J is TRBJ2-7 and V is TRBV18; D possibly corresponds to TRBD1 (6 bases). Germline V lookup: CDR1 KGHSH, CDR2 LQKENI. The CDR3 totals 13 residues. The V and J ends lost 1 base and 2 bases respectively, with 6 bases between them. CDR3 coding DNA: TGTGCCAGCTCACCACGGGACACCTACGAGCAGTACGTC. It yields the protein CASSPRDTYEQYV.

The chain joins TRBV5-1 to TRBJ2-3; D possibly corresponds to TRBD2 (5 bases). Germline V gene lookup returns CDR1 SGHRS and CDR2 YFSETQ. The CDR3 has 14 residues. The V end was cut by 1 base, the J end by 1 base, with 7 bases between. The CDR3 nucleotides read TGCGCCAGCAGCTTGCCCGGGGGCACAGATACGCAGTATTTT. Translating gives CASSLPGGTDTQYF.

The V and J genes are TRBV3-1 (or the pseudogene TRBV3-2) and TRBJ1-1; D gene uncertain. Germline V lookup: CDR1 LGHDT, CDR2 YNNKEL (reference sequence). Trimming took off 0 bases at V and 4 bases at J, with 9 bases between the two ends. The CDR3 contains 14 residues. This CDR3 reads CASSQEASFTEAFF. The CDR3 DNA reads as TGTGCCAGCAGCCAAGAGGCCAGCTTCACTGAAGCTTTCTTT.